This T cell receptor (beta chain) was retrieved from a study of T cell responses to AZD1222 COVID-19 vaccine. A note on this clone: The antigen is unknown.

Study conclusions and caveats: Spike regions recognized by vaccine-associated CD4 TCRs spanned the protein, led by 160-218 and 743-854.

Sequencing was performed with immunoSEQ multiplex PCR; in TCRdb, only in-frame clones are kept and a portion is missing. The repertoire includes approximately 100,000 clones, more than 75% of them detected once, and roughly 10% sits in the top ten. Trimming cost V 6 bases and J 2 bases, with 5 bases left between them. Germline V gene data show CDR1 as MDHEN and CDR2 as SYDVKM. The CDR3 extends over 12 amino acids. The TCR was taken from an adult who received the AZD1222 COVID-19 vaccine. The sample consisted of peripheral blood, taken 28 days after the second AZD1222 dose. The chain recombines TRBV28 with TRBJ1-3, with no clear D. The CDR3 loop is CASSQAGNTIYF. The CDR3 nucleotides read TGTGCCAGCAGCCAGGCTGGAAACACCATATATTTT.